This entry features one T cell receptor beta chain sequence. Trimming pared 0 bases from V and 1 base from J, leaving 15 bases between. Germline values: CDR1 GTSNPN, CDR2 SVGIG (reference sequence). CDR3 length: 16 amino acids. The data originate from a study of OX40 agonist ivuxolimab in advanced cancers. Measured with immunoSEQ multiplex PCR; TCRdb has only the in-frame clones, and not every one. This sample yields around 35,000 clones, of which roughly 81% are seen a single time; about 20% belongs to the top ten. The clonotype originates from an adult with an advanced solid tumor such as melanoma, head and neck, liver or kidney cancer. Here the sequenced sample was CD4+ or CD8+ T cells sorted from blood, taken in a trial of the OX40 agonist ivuxolimab. This chain joins TRBV30 and TRBJ1-1, with D perhaps matching TRBD1 (6 bases). As DNA, the CDR3 is TGTGCCTGGAGTGTCAGGGACACGGGACGGAACACTGAAGCTTTCTTT. Amino acid sequence: CAWSVRDTGRNTEAFF.